This note documents a single T cell receptor (beta chain) sequence. No antigen is known for it. Germline loops: CDR1 SQVTM, CDR2 ANQGSEA. The CDR3 runs 14 residues. The sample comes from a study of T cells expressing NK-cell markers. For each CDR3 protein, TCRdb gives one entry from its re-call of the 5' RACE reads, without DNA. Seen in this sample are hundreds of thousands of distinct CDR3 sequences; the ten most common clones hold roughly 4.2%. Regarding the study as a whole: The CD3+CD56-NKG2C+ fraction of a few donors was likewise dominated by these clonotypes.

V is TRBV29-1 and J is TRBJ2-3; without DNA, the TCRdb call of TRBD2 cannot be checked. The receptor's source is a woman between 18 and 70 years old in good health. Source material: blood T cells: a sorted CD56 or NKG2C T cell subset, CD4+ or CD8+ T cells, or bulk PBMC T cells (not recorded which). The CDR3 is CSAATAVGTDTQYF.